This T cell receptor (beta chain) was documented in a study of blood T cell repertoires in COVID-19. Under the authors' procedure: Quantification of nucleated cells was approximated via reference gene primer amplification. Libraries were prepared by immunoSEQ multiplex PCR; TCRdb keeps only in-frame clonotypes and omits some of them. The V and J calls and the clone size are those of that table, but D and trimming were determined from the DNA. The profile shows around 95,000 clones, 80% to 90% of them singletons. With 7 bases clipped from V and 7 bases from J, the junction kept 12 bases outside the gene matches. CDR1 and CDR2 (germline): MDHEN, SYDVKM. The CDR3 is 15 residues long.

The sample was peripheral blood. The V gene is TRBV28, the J gene TRBJ2-1; TRBD2 matches at 8 bases. The sequence was obtained from a human donor in a cohort sampled during active COVID-19. CDR3 residues: CASKPAGEVRNEQFF. The CDR3 DNA is TGTGCCAGCAAACCAGCGGGAGAGGTGAGGAATGAGCAGTTCTTC.